Listed below are T cell receptor beta chains from one sample, sequenced in a study of blood T cell repertoires in COVID-19. TCRdb keeps only in-frame clones here, not all; method: immunoSEQ multiplex PCR. This table has approximately 200,000 clones, about 82% appearing once. The source material was PBMCs or T cells enriched from blood (not recorded which). These receptors came from a woman aged 25-40 years who had recovered from COVID-19. CDR3s include the opening cysteine and the closing phenylalanine or tryptophan. A D gene is named only where the DNA matches it firmly. For some rows the clone size is stated as once, few or many, or as a class when expanded; others skip it.

D gene: .
clone size: many
V gene: TRBV10-3
CDR3 length: 13
J gene: TRBJ1-4
CDR3 DNA: TGTGCCATCAGTGGAGGGGGTAATGAAAAACTGTTTTTT
CDR3 protein: CAISGGGNEKLFF

D gene: TRBD1
clone size: .
V gene: TRBV19
CDR3 length: 14
J gene: TRBJ1-2
CDR3 DNA: TGTGCCAGCGGGGTCCAGGGGGCGATCTATGGCTACACCTTC
CDR3 protein: CASGVQGAIYGYTF

D gene: TRBD1
clone size: .
V gene: TRBV5-5
CDR3 length: 17
J gene: TRBJ1-3
CDR3 DNA: TGTGCCAGCAGCTTGATAAGAAGTACAGGGGGCGAGAACACCATATATTTT
CDR3 protein: CASSLIRSTGGENTIYF

D gene: .
clone size: .
V gene: TRBV5-1
CDR3 length: 14
J gene: TRBJ1-1
CDR3 DNA: TGCGCCAGCAGCTCCCTCGACAGGAACACTGAAGCTTTCTTT
CDR3 protein: CASSSLDRNTEAFF

D gene: .
clone size: .
V gene: TRBV9
CDR3 length: 15
J gene: TRBJ2-7
CDR3 DNA: TGTGCCAGCAGCGTAGGGCAGGGAGGTCACTACGAGCAGTACTTC
CDR3 protein: CASSVGQGGHYEQYF

D gene: .
clone size: .
V gene: TRBV3-1/TRBV3-2
CDR3 length: 12
J gene: TRBJ2-7
CDR3 DNA: TGTGCCAGCAGCCCGGACAGTTACGAGCAGTACTTC
CDR3 protein: CASSPDSYEQYF

D gene: .
clone size: once
V gene: TRBV12-3/TRBV12-4
CDR3 length: 13
J gene: TRBJ2-1
CDR3 DNA: TGTGCCAGCAGTTATAGCTCCTACAATGAGCAGTTCTTC
CDR3 protein: CASSYSSYNEQFF

D gene: .
clone size: .
V gene: TRBV6-5
CDR3 length: 12
J gene: TRBJ1-2
CDR3 DNA: TGTGCCAGCAGTACCGGGAACTATGGCTACACCTTC
CDR3 protein: CASSTGNYGYTF

D gene: .
clone size: few
V gene: TRBV28
CDR3 length: 13
J gene: TRBJ2-7
CDR3 DNA: TGTGCCAGCAGTACTCCCCCGAAACACGAGCAGTACTTC
CDR3 protein: CASSTPPKHEQYF

D gene: .
clone size: few
V gene: TRBV25-1
CDR3 length: 14
J gene: TRBJ1-2
CDR3 DNA: TGTGCCAGCAGTCCGCCCAGACAAAACTATGGCTACACCTTC
CDR3 protein: CASSPPRQNYGYTF

D gene: TRBD2
clone size: .
V gene: TRBV6-5
CDR3 length: 13
J gene: TRBJ2-1
CDR3 DNA: TGTGCCAGCAGTAGGAGACTAGCGAATGAGCAGTTCTTC
CDR3 protein: CASSRRLANEQFF

D gene: TRBD1
clone size: .
V gene: TRBV19
CDR3 length: 16
J gene: TRBJ2-1
CDR3 DNA: TGTGCCAGTAGTTCGACCCACAGGGGTATGGTGGGTGAGCAGTTCTTC
CDR3 protein: CASSSTHRGMVGEQFF

D gene: .
clone size: .
V gene: TRBV5-5
CDR3 length: 15
J gene: TRBJ1-5
CDR3 DNA: TGTGCCAGCAGCTTGCGGTGGGGAGGCAATCAGCCCCAGCATTTT
CDR3 protein: CASSLRWGGNQPQHF

D gene: .
clone size: .
V gene: TRBV5-7
CDR3 length: 13
J gene: TRBJ2-5
CDR3 DNA: TGTGCCAGCAGCTTGGCCTTTAAAGAGACCCAGTACTTC
CDR3 protein: CASSLAFKETQYF

D gene: TRBD1
clone size: .
V gene: TRBV5-1
CDR3 length: 16
J gene: TRBJ1-2
CDR3 DNA: TGCGCCAGCAGCTTGGGTAGTACTGACAGGGCCTATGGCTACACCTTC
CDR3 protein: CASSLGSTDRAYGYTF

D gene: TRBD2
clone size: .
V gene: TRBV5-4
CDR3 length: 15
J gene: TRBJ2-3
CDR3 DNA: TGTGCCAGCAGCTTTTGGGCGGGAGCGACAGATACGCAGTATTTT
CDR3 protein: CASSFWAGATDTQYF